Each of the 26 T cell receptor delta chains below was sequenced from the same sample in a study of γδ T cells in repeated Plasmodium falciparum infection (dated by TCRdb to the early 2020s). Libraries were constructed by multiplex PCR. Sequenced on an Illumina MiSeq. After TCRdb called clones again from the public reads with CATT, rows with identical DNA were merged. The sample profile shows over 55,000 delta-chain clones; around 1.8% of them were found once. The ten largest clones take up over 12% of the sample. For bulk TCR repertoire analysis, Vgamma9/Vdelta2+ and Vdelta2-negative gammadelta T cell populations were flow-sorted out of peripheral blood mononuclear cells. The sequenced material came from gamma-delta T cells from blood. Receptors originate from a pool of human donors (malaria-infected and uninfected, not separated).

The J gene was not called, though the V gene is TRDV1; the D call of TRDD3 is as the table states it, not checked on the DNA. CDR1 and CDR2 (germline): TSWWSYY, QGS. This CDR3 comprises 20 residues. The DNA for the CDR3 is TGTGCTCTTGGGGAACTTTGGAGGTCCTACGGTCCTTTACTGCAAAATAACCTCATCTTT. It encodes CALGELWRSYGPLLQNNLIF.

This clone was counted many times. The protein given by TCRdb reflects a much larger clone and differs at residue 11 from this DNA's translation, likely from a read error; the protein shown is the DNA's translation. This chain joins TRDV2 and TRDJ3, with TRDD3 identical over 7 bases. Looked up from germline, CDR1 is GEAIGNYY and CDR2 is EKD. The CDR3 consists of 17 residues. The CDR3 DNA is TGTGCCTGTGACACCTGGGGGAGCTCCTGGGGCACCCGACAGATGTTTTTC. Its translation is CACDTWGSSWGTRQMFF.

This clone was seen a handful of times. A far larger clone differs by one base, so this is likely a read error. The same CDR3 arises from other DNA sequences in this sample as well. The CDR3, as DNA: TGTGCTCTTGGAGAACTCATCCCTTTGGGACGCTGTACTGGGGGACCAGATAAACTCATCTTT. Translation gives CALGELIPLGRCTGGPDKLIF. V is TRDV1 and J is TRDJ1, with TRDD3 matching 9 bases. The J gene is not listed in TCRdb, so it was assigned here from a DNA match to germline. Germline V gene lookup returns CDR1 TSWWSYY and CDR2 QGS. The CDR3 has 21 amino acids.

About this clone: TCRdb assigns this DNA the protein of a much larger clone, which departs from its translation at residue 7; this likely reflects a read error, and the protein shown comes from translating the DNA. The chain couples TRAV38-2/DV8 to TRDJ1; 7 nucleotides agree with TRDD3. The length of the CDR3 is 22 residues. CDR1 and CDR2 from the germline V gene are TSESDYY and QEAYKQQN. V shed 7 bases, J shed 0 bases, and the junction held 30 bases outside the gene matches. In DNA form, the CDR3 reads TGTGCTTATCGTCCATTCCCGTTCGGAAAGCACTGGGGACCTCAGTACACCGATAAACTCATCTTT. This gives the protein CAYRPFPFGKHWGPQYTDKLIF.

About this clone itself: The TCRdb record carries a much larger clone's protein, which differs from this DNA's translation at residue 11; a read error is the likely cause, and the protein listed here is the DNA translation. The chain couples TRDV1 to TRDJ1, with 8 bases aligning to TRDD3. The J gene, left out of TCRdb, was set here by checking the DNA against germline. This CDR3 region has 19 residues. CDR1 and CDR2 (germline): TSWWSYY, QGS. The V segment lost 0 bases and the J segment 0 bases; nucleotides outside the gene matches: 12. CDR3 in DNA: TGTGCTCTTGGGGAACTAAGGACTGGGGGGTCAGAGTACACCGATAAACTCATCTTT. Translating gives CALGELRTGGSEYTDKLIF.

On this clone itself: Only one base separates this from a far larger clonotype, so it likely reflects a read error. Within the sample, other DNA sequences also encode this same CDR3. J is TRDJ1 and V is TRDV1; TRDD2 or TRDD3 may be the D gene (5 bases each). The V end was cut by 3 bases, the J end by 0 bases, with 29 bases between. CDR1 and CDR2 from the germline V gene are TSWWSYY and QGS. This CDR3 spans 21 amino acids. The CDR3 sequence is CALGDPKDSSILDLYTDKLIF. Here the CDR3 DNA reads TGTGCTCTTGGGGACCCTAAAGATTCTTCCATACTGGACCTATACACCGATAAACTCATCTTT.

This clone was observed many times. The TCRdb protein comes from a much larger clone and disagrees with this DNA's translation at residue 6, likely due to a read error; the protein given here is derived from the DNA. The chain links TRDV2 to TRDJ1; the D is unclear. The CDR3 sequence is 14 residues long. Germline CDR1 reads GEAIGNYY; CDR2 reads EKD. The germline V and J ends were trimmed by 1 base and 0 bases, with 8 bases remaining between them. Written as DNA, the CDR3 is TGTGCCTGTGACACTCGGGCCGACACCGATAAACTCATCTTT. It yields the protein CACDTRADTDKLIF.

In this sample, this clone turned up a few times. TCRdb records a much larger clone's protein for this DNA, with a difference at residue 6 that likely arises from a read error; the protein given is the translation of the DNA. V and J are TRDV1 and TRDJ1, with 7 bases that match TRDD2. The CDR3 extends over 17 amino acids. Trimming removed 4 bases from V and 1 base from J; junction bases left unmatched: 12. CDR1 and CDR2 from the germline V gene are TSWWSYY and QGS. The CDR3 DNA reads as TGTGCTCTTGGGGGGAGCCTTCCTCGCCTCCGCACCGATAAACTCATCTTT. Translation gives CALGGSLPRLRTDKLIF.

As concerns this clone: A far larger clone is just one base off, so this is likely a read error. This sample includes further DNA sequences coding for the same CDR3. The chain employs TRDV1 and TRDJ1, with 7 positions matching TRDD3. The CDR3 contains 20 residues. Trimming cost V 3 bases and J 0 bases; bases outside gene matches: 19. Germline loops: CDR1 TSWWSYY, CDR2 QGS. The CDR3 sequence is CALGDPSWGQPRGYTDKLIF. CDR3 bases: TGTGCTCTTGGGGACCCAAGCTGGGGGCAACCCCGAGGGTACACCGATAAACTCATCTTT.

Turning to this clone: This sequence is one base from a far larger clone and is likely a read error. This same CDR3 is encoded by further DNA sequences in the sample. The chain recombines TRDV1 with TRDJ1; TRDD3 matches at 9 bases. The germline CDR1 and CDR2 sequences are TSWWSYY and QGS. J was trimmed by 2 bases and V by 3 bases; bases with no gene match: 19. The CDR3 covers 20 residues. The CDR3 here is CALGEARRLGDPWYTDKLIF. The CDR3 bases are TGTGCTCTTGGGGAGGCTAGGAGGCTGGGGGATCCTTGGTATACCGATAAACTCATCTTT.

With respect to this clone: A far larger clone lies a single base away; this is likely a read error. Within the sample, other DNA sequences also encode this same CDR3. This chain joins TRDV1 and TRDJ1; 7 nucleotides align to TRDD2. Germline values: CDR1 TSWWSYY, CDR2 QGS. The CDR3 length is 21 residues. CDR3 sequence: CALVEPAFLAGWDHFGDKLIF. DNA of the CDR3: TGTGCTCTTGTGGAACCAGCCTTCCTGGCCGGCTGGGACCATTTCGGCGATAAGCTCATCTTT.

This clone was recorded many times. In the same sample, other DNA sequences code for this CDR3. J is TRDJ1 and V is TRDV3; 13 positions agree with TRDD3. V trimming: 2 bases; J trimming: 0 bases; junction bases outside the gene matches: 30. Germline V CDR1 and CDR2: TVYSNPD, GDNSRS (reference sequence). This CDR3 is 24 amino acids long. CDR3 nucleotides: TGTGCCTTTGGTCTCTTCCTACCGCACTGGGGGATACGGGAGAGGCTGAGGGACACCGATAAACTCATCTTT. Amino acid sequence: CAFGLFLPHWGIRERLRDTDKLIF.

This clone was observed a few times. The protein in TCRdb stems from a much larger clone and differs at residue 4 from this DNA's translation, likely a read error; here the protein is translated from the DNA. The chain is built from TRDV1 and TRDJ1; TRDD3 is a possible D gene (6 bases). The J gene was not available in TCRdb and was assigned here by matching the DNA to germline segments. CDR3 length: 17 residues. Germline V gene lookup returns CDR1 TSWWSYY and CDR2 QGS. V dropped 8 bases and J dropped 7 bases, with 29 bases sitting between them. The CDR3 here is CALRTPSVSGEVGKLIF. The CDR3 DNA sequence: TGTGCTCTTAGGACTCCTAGTGTGTCGGGGGAGGTCGGTAAACTCATCTTT.

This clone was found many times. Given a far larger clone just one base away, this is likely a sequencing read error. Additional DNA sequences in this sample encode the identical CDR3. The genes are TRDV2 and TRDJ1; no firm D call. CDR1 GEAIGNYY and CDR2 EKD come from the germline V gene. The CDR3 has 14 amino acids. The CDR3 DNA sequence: TGTGCCTGTGACGCCCTGCCAGACACCGATAAGCTCATCTTT. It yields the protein CACDALPDTDKLIF.

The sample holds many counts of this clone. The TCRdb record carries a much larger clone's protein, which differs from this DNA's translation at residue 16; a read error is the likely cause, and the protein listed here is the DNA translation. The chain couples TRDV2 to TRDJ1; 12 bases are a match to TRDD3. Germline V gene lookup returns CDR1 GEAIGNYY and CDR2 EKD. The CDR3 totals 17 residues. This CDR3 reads CACDTVPTGGYTDKLTF. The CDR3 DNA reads TGTGCCTGTGACACCGTCCCTACTGGGGGATACACCGATAAACTCACCTTT.

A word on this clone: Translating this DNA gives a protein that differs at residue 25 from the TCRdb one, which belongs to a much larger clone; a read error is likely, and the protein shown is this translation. The CDR3 protein is CALGENVRSFPFTYLHWGIGFDKLTF. CDR3 DNA sequence: TGTGCTCTTGGGGAAAACGTTCGTTCCTTCCCCTTTACCTATCTTCACTGGGGGATCGGTTTCGATAAACTCACCTTT. The J gene was not called, though the V gene is TRDV1; the table assigns TRDD3, which was not confirmed against the DNA. The CDR3 is 26 amino acids. Germline lookup yields CDR1 TSWWSYY and CDR2 QGS.

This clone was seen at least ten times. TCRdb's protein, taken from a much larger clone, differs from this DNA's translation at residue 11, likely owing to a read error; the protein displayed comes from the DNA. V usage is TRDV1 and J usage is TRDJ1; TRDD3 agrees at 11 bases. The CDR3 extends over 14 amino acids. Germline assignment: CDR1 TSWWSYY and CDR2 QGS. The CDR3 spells CALLGDTGFDRLIF. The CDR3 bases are TGTGCTCTCCTGGGGGATACCGGCTTCGATAGACTCATCTTT.

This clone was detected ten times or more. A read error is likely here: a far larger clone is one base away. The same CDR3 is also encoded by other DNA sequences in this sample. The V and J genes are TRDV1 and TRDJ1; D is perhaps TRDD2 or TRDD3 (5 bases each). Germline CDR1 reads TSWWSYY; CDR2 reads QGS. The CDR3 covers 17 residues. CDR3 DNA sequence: TGTGCTCTCGGGGAACTTCCATCATATATCTTCACCGATAAACTCATCTTT. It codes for CALGELPSYIFTDKLIF.

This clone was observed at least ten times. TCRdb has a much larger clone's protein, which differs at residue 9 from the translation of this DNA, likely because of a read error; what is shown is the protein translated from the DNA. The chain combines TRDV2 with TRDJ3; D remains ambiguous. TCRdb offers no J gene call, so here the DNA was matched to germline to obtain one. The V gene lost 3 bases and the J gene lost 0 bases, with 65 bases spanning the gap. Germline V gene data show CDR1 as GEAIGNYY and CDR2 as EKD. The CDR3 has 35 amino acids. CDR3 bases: TGTGCCTGTGACCCCCCGCGGTTGTACCACGGCAAAGAATACACCTTGGCCAGGATTCTGTGGATTCAATCCATTAGCTCCTGGGACACCCGACAGATGTTTTTC. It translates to CACDPPRLYHGKEYTLARILWIQSISSWDTRQMFF.

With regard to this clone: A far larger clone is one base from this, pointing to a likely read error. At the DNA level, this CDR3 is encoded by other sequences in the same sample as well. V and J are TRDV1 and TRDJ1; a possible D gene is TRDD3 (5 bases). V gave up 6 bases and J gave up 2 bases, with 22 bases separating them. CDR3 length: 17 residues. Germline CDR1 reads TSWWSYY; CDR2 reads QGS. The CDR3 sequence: CALGVEVGTPGTDKLIF. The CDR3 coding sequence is TGTGCTCTTGGAGTCGAAGTGGGGACCCCGGGTACCGATAAACTCATCTTT.

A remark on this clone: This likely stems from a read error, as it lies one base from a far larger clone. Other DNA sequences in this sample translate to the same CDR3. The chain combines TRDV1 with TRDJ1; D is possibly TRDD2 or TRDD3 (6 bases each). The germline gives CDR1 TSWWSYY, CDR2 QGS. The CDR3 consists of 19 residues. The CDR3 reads CALGDPPFRRAPYTDKLIF. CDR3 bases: TGCGCTCTTGGGGATCCACCCTTCCGTCGGGCCCCGTACACCGATAAACTCATCTTT.

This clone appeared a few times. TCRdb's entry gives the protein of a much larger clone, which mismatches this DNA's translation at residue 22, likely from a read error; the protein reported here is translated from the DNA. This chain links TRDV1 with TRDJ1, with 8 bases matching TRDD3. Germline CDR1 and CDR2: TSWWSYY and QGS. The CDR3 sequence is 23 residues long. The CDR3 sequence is CALGEKSTFGPLLGAKYTDKLTF. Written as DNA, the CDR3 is TGTGCTCTTGGGGAAAAATCCACGTTCGGTCCCCTACTGGGGGCCAAATACACCGATAAACTCACCTTT.

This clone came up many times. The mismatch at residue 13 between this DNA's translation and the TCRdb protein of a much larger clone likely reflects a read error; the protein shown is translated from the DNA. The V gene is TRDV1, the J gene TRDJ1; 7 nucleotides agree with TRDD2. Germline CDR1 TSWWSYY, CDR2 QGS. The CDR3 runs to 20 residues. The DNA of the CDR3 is TGTGCTCTTGGGGGGGCCCCCTTCCTTCTCAACAGGAGTGTCACCCATAAACTCATCTTT. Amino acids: CALGGAPFLLNRSVTHKLIF.

CDR3 DNA sequence: TGTGCTCTTGGGGAATTTATCCCTACTGCCCCCTCCTACCGTGGGGGCACAACCGATAAACTCATCTTT. It specifies CALGEFIPTAPSYRGGTTDKLIF. The gene calls are TRDV1 and TRDJ1, with D perhaps TRDD2 or TRDD3 (6 bases each). The V end was cut by 2 bases, the J end by 2 bases, with 36 bases between. Germline V gene data show CDR1 as TSWWSYY and CDR2 as QGS. The CDR3 contains 23 residues.

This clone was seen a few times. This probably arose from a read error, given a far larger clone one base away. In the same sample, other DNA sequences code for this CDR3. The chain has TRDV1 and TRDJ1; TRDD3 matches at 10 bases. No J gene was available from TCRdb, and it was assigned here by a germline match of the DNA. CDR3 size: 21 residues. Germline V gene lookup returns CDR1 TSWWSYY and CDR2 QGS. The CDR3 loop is CAIGELDHTVIGGYGTDKLIF. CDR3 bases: TGTGCTATTGGGGAATTAGATCATACTGTTATCGGGGGATACGGCACCGATAAACTCATCTTT.

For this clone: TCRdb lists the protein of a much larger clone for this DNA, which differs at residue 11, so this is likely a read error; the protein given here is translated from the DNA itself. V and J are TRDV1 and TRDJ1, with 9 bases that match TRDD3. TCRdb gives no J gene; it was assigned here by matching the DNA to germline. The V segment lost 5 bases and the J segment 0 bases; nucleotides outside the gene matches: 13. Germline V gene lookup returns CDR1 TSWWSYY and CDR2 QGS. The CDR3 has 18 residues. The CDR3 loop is CALGFRPGGCCYTDKLIF. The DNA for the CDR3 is TGTGCTCTTGGGTTTAGGCCTGGGGGATGTTGCTACACCGATAAACTCATCTTT.